These 24 T cell receptor beta chains were all obtained from the same sample, sequenced in a study of shared clonotypes between healthy human individuals. TCRdb keeps only in-frame clones here, not all; method: immunoSEQ multiplex PCR. The data hold roughly 1 million clones, with 75% to 85% observed a single time. Source material: memory CD4+ T cells from PBMCs. Subset described: CD45RA-negative fraction. The receptors shown here come from a young man in good health. Some clones in this sample may be carry-over from other donors' samples.

The J gene is TRBJ2-3, the V gene TRBV7-9, with D unresolved. The germline V and J ends were trimmed by 9 bases and 0 bases, with 10 bases remaining between them. Germline CDR1 is SEHNR and CDR2 is FQNEAQ (reference sequence). This CDR3 comprises 13 residues. CDR3 bases: TGTGCCAGTGCCCTCGCGAGCACAGATACGCAGTATTTT. It yields the protein CASALASTDTQYF.

The rearrangement joins TRBV10-3 to TRBJ2-3; 7 bases are a match to TRBD1. The CDR3 sequence is 14 residues long. CDR1 ENHRY and CDR2 SYGVKD come from the germline V gene. V was clipped by 4 bases and J by 1 base; unmatched bases: 2. This CDR3 is CAISGTGGTDTQYF. CDR3 nucleotide sequence: TGTGCCATCAGTGGTACAGGGGGCACAGATACGCAGTATTTT.

This rearrangement joins TRBV7-8 to TRBJ1-2, with D unresolved. Germline CDR1 is SGHVS and CDR2 is FQNEAQ. This CDR3 region has 14 residues. Trimming shortened V by 1 base and J by 3 bases, and 9 bases separated the two germline ends. CDR3 nucleotide sequence: TGTGCCAGCAGCTTAGTTACTACCCACTATGGCTACACCTTC. Its translation is CASSLVTTHYGYTF.

J is TRBJ2-5 and V is TRBV28; no firm D call. Trimming shortened V by 4 bases and J by 5 bases, and 8 bases separated the two germline ends. This CDR3 is 12 amino acids long. Per the germline V gene, CDR1 is MDHEN and CDR2 is SYDVKM. In DNA, the CDR3 is TGTGCCAGCAGTTCGGTTCTGGAGACCCAGTACTTC. Residues: CASSSVLETQYF.

V usage is TRBV5-1 and J usage is TRBJ2-5; 7 nucleotides line up with TRBD1. The CDR3 spans 15 residues. The germline gives CDR1 SGHRS, CDR2 YFSETQ. V gave up 1 base and J gave up 3 bases; unmatched junction bases: 6. CDR3 amino acids: CASSLIPGQKETQYF. The CDR3 DNA follows: TGCGCCAGCAGCTTGATACCGGGACAGAAAGAGACCCAGTACTTC.

This clone has more than one count but fewer than ten. CDR3 protein: CASSPTDRAVNYGYTF. CDR3 sequence (DNA): TGTGCCAGCAGCCCCACCGACAGGGCTGTTAACTATGGCTACACCTTC. J is TRBJ1-2 and V is TRBV7-3; 7 positions agree with TRBD1. The CDR3 has 16 amino acids. Germline values: CDR1 SGHTA, CDR2 FQGTGA. Trimming took 5 bases from V and 1 from J; bases not matched to a gene: 10. The complete variable domain, with remaining parts taken from reference TRBV7-3 and TRBJ1-2, reads GAGVSQTPSNKVTEKGKYVELRCDPISGHTALYWYRQSLGQGPEFLIYFQGTGAADDSGLPNDRFFAVRPEGSVSTLKIQRTERGDSAVYLCASSPTDRAVNYGYTFGSGTRLTVV.

This chain links TRBV10-3 with TRBJ1-2; a weak D match, TRBD1 (6 bases). V shed 3 bases and J shed 4 bases, with 18 bases lying between them. Looked up from germline, CDR1 is ENHRY and CDR2 is SYGVKD. The CDR3 has 16 amino acids. CDR3 in amino acids: CAISEVTGAGSYGYTF. CDR3 DNA sequence: TGTGCCATCAGTGAAGTAACGGGGGCAGGGAGCTATGGCTACACCTTC.

The rearrangement uses TRBV6-1 and TRBJ2-1; 15 positions agree with TRBD2. J lost 9 bases, V lost 6 bases, and 3 bases had no gene match. Germline V gives CDR1 MNHNS, CDR2 SASEGT. The length of the CDR3 is 14 residues. CDR3: CASSGGLAGGEQFF. CDR3 nucleotide sequence: TGTGCCAGCAGCGGGGGACTAGCGGGAGGTGAGCAGTTCTTC.

This chain links TRBV7-9 with TRBJ1-1, with D hard to call. Trimming pared 6 bases from V and 3 bases from J, leaving 14 bases between. Germline values: CDR1 SEHNR, CDR2 FQNEAQ (reference sequence). The CDR3 length is 14 residues. DNA of the CDR3: TGTGCCAGCAGGGGCCAGGCATCGTACACTGAAGCTTTCTTT. Amino acids: CASRGQASYTEAFF.

This clone appeared many times. V and J are TRBV11-2 and TRBJ2-3, with TRBD2 matching over 9 bases. V trimming: 6 bases; J trimming: 3 bases; junction bases outside the gene matches: 4. The CDR3 extends over 14 amino acids. From germline, CDR1 is SGHAT and CDR2 FQNNGV. DNA of the CDR3: TGTGCCAGCAGGCGACTAGCGGCAACAGATACGCAGTATTTT. Amino acids: CASRRLAATDTQYF.

The chain joins TRBV27 to TRBJ2-2; D gene uncertain. V lost 4 bases and J 7 bases, leaving 4 bases between the germline ends. Per the germline V gene, CDR1 is MNHEY and CDR2 is SMNVEV (reference sequence). CDR3 length: 11 amino acids. The CDR3 DNA sequence: TGTGCCAGCAGTTCATACGGGGAGCTGTTTTTT. Amino acids: CASSSYGELFF.

The rearrangement uses TRBV19 and TRBJ2-7; 8 bases agree with TRBD1. J gave up 5 bases and V 0 bases, and 6 bases lay outside the gene matches. This CDR3 spans 15 amino acids. The germline V gene encodes CDR1 LNHDA and CDR2 SQIVND (reference sequence). CDR3 bases: TGTGCCAGTAGTATAGAACGGGACAGGCCAAACGAGCAGTACTTC. Translation gives CASSIERDRPNEQYF.

This clone came up once. The rearrangement joins TRBV5-1 to TRBJ2-7, with 7 bases matching TRBD1. Germline CDR1 is SGHRS and CDR2 is YFSETQ. The CDR3 consists of 15 residues. V lost 3 bases to trimming and J lost 2 bases; unmatched junction nucleotides: 8. The CDR3 is CASSWGTAIAYEQYF. CDR3 coding DNA: TGCGCCAGCAGCTGGGGGACAGCGATTGCCTACGAGCAGTACTTC. The full variable domain, its missing parts supplied by reference TRBV5-1 and TRBJ2-7, is KAGVTQTPRYLIKTRGQQVTLSCSPISGHRSVSWYQQTPGQGLQFLFEYFSETQRNKGNFPGRFSGRQFSNSRSEMNVSTLELGDSALYLCASSWGTAIAYEQYFGPGTRLTVT.

The chain links TRBV30 to TRBJ1-2, with D unresolved. Germline CDR1 is GTSNPN and CDR2 is SVGIG (reference sequence). The CDR3 extends over 12 amino acids. V was trimmed by 8 bases and J by 0 bases, leaving 10 bases between them. In DNA form, the CDR3 reads TGTGCCCAAGACTTCTCTAACTATGGCTACACCTTC. This sequence encodes CAQDFSNYGYTF.

The genes are TRBV7-3 and TRBJ1-1; 9 nucleotides agree with TRBD1. The CDR3 covers 14 residues. Germline CDR1 SGHTA, CDR2 FQGTGA. V gave up 4 bases and J gave up 4 bases; unmatched junction bases: 4. The chain's CDR3 is CASSSGTGSTEAFF. The CDR3 DNA reads as TGTGCCAGCAGCTCTGGGACAGGGAGCACTGAAGCTTTCTTT.

This chain joins TRBV7-3 and TRBJ2-5; D is unresolved. V was trimmed by 0 bases and J by 5 bases, leaving 13 bases between them. The CDR3 is made up of 15 amino acids. Looked up from germline, CDR1 is SGHTA and CDR2 is FQGTGA. The CDR3 nucleotides read TGTGCCAGCAGCTTAACGACTTCAACGTGGGAGACCCAGTACTTC. This encodes CASSLTTSTWETQYF.

This chain links TRBV20-1 with TRBJ2-5; TRBD2 might be the D (5 bases). Judging by the DNA end, TRBJ2-7 fits better; the J call may be wrong. The CDR3 spans 11 residues. Germline-derived CDR1 and CDR2 are DFQATT and SNEGSKA (reference sequence). CDR3 sequence reads: CSALGTYEQYF. The CDR3 DNA sequence: TGCAGTGCCCTCGGGACCTACGAGCAGTACTTC.

V gene TRBV18 combines with J gene TRBJ2-3; 7 bases map to TRBD2. V shed 3 bases, J shed 0 bases, and the junction held 6 bases outside the gene matches. The V gene's germline CDR1 is KGHSH and CDR2 LQKENI. This CDR3 has 16 residues. The CDR3 DNA reads TGTGCCAGCTCACCCCAGGGACTAACGAGCACAGATACGCAGTATTTT. Translated, it gives CASSPQGLTSTDTQYF.

A few counts support this clone. Without the conserved terminal phenylalanine or tryptophan, this CDR3 likely stems from a read error. The limits of the CDR3 on the DNA are not certain, so only TCRdb's listed CDR3 is given. V gene TRBV28 combines with J gene TRBJ1-2. The germline CDR1 and CDR2 sequences are MDHEN and SYDVKM. The CDR3 is 12 residues long, counting both termini. CDR3 protein: CASSQISGLPST.

The V gene is TRBV9, the J gene TRBJ2-7; 7 bases align to TRBD1. V shed 0 bases and J 3 bases; nucleotides not matched to a gene: 6. The germline V gene encodes CDR1 SGDLS and CDR2 YYNGEE. The CDR3 has 15 residues. CDR3 residues: CASSVGPRGNYEQYF. CDR3 nucleotides: TGTGCCAGCAGCGTAGGCCCCAGGGGGAACTACGAGCAGTACTTC.

The gene calls are TRBV15 and TRBJ2-7, with TRBD1 identical over 8 bases. The CDR3 consists of 16 residues. V shed 0 bases, J shed 5 bases, and the junction held 9 bases outside the gene matches. Germline values: CDR1 LNHNV, CDR2 YYDKDF (reference sequence). The CDR3 DNA follows: TGTGCCACCAGCAGAGATACGGGGCAGGGGGCTAACGAGCAGTACTTC. As protein: CATSRDTGQGANEQYF.

This clone has a single count. This chain links TRBV7-8 with TRBJ2-7; D is perhaps TRBD2 (5 bases). The CDR3 has 15 amino acids. Germline V gives CDR1 SGHVS, CDR2 FQNEAQ. Trimming took off 2 bases at V and 5 bases at J, with 16 bases between the two ends. Here the CDR3 reads CASSLSSLPRDEQYF. Here the CDR3 DNA reads TGTGCCAGCAGCTTATCGAGCCTACCGCGGGACGAGCAGTACTTC.

This clone is a singleton in its sample. The rearrangement joins TRBV7-2 to TRBJ1-2, with TRBD1 matching over 9 bases. Germline V gives CDR1 SGHTA, CDR2 FQGNSA. V was clipped by 5 bases and J by 4 bases; unmatched bases: 11. The CDR3 length is 16 residues. The DNA of the CDR3 is TGTGCCAGCAGCCTGCGGACAGGGGCACAGACCTATGGCTACACCTTC. Translation gives CASSLRTGAQTYGYTF.

The J gene is TRBJ1-1, the V gene TRBV29-1; D remains ambiguous. Germline V gives CDR1 SQVTM, CDR2 ANQGSEA. Between the trimmed V and J ends, which lost 4 bases and 1 base, there was a span of 10 bases. This CDR3 is 13 amino acids long. The chain's CDR3 is CSVARHPNTEAFF. DNA for the CDR3: TGCAGCGTTGCGAGACATCCGAACACTGAAGCTTTCTTT.